The clone carrying this T cell receptor beta chain turned up a few times. Its antigen is undetermined. CDR3 length: 14 residues. From germline, CDR1 is MNHNS and CDR2 SASEGT. After removal of 11 bases from V and 0 bases from J, the junction contained 5 bases not matched to a gene. This sample stems from a study of regulatory T cells in long-lasting Graves disease. The time point is: newly diagnosed GD, antithyroid drugs for less than 3 months. With RNA extracted from PBMCs as input, the TCR library was made. Study conclusions and caveats: A greater number of public clonotypes (2,741) was shared by persistent patients than by new patients (about 990). TRBV28, TRBJ1-2 and TRBJ2-5 were segments that persistent disease favored.

Relying on iRepertoire HTBI primers and Arm-PCR of CDR3 regions, the team built TCR beta libraries. MiXCR was run by TCRdb on the multiplex PCR reads, yielding one entry per CDR3 protein. This sample has about 440,000 distinct CDR3 sequences; about a sixth occur once, and the top ten carry around a quarter. These data were also filed under a second study, of T cells in Graves' hyperthyroidism and ophthalmopathy. That report notes: Orbital computed tomography, thyroid ultrasound, serum thyroxine and TRAb, and clinical symptoms together informed the diagnoses.

The chain combines TRBV6-1 with TRBJ2-2, with TRBD2 matching 8 bases. The sequenced sample was peripheral blood mononuclear cells (PBMCs), obtained at new diagnosis, from a patient treated with antithyroid drugs. The TCR sequence derives from a woman between 18 and 29 years old with Graves disease. This chain's CDR3 is CACRAGANTGELFF. In DNA form, the CDR3 reads TGTGCCTGTAGAGCGGGAGCGAACACCGGGGAGCTGTTTTTT.